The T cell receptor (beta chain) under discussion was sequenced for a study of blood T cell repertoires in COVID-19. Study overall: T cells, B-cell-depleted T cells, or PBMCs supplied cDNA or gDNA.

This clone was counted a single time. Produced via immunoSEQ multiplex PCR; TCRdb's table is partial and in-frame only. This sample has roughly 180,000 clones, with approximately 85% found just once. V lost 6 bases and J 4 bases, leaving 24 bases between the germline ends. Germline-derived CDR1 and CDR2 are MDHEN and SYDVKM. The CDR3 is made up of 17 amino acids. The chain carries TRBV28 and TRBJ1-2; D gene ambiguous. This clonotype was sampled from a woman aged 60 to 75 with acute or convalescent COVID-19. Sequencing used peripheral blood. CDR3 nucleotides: TGTGCCAGCAGCGTGTCCCTAGGTAGGCCGACCTTCTATGGCTACACCTTC. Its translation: CASSVSLGRPTFYGYTF.